Described below is a single T cell receptor beta chain sequence and its context. The count of this clonotype is one. Its antigen is unknown. The sample holds no much larger clone one base away, and base qualities are not on file. A single read counts as weak evidence. Stable Graves' hyperthyroidism was defined as the absence of progression to ophthalmopathy over 18 months of follow-up. Hyperthyroidism patients were aged 18 to 65 years and newly diagnosed, with disease duration of less than 2 months. The study excluded patients with uncontrolled infections, other autoimmune diseases, pregnancy or lactation. Diagnoses relied on clinical symptoms, serum thyroxine and TRAb, thyroid ultrasound and orbital computed tomography. PBMCs were separated from 8 to 10 ml of fresh peripheral blood using Ficoll-Paque density gradient centrifugation. Total RNA was extracted using Trizol reagent, and RNA quality was assessed on an Agilent 2100 Bioanalyzer.

This record belongs to a study of T cells in Graves' hyperthyroidism and ophthalmopathy (dated by TCRdb to the late 2010s). Background on the whole study: Peripheral blood samples were taken at initial diagnosis, before any treatment was given. To identify TCR V-J signatures that set the groups apart, the researchers used a discovery cohort of 100 patients, made up of 43 with Graves' ophthalmopathy and 57 with stable Graves' hyperthyroidism. The paper reports TCR Vbeta CDR3 sequencing of 135 peripheral blood samples: approximately 41 ophthalmopathy, about 75 hyperthyroidism and around 17 progressor patients. Once sampling was done, hyperthyroidism patients were given methimazole at a starting dose of 30 mg daily, whereas ophthalmopathy patients were given high-dose intravenous methylprednisolone. The study also compared thyroid tissue and blood T-cell repertoires from roughly 6 Graves' hyperthyroidism patients. The 100 discovery patients were randomly split 7:3 into training and test sets. Prospective prediction of ophthalmopathy was tested in an independent validation cohort of fewer than 20 hyperthyroidism patients and 17 patients who later progressed to ophthalmopathy. Broader findings and caveats from the paper: A 13 V-J signature model separated ophthalmopathy from stable hyperthyroidism, with about 88% sensitivity and about 81% specificity in cross-validation and 80%/75% in testing. Most expanded thyroid clonotypes (frequency above 0.001) were also found in blood, which suggests that blood repertoires may mirror thyroid immune responses. During validation, the model predicted progression to ophthalmopathy a median of about 5.9 months ahead of onset, with almost 71% sensitivity and more than 72% specificity. Sample size was not statistically predetermined, and investigators were not blinded to group allocation.

The CDR3, cysteine through phenylalanine, is 16 amino acids long. Kept here is only the CDR3 DNA, which spans 48 bases and is read in frame from base 1. Reading the germline V gene (reference sequence) gives CDR1 SEHNR and CDR2 FQNEAQ. V has 7 bases trimmed and J has 1 base trimmed; junction bases matching no gene number 7. TCR beta CDR3 regions were amplified from RNA transcripts. For the first round of RT-PCR on the TCR CDR3, the HTBI primer set was used together with the Qiagen OneStep RT-PCR kit. The libraries were constructed in a second round of multiplex PCR and then size-selected and purified. Paired-end sequencing of the libraries was performed with 100 bp reads on an Illumina HiSeq2000. Per the original workflow: SOAPnuke was used to process the raw data, removing reads that contained adapters or uncalled bases, had a mean Phred below 15, or lacked an exact match to the constant primer or identifier. High-quality paired reads were merged using COPE v1.2.5, and each unique nucleotide sequence was defined as a clonotype. MiTCR v1.1 was used to align clonotypes to the IMGT TRBV, TRBD and TRBJ reference segments. The analysis included only V-J combinations with a frequency above 0.0001, which together covered about 99% of the repertoires. The TCS score was defined as the ratio of F50 (clonal expansion) to E x V (chaos), calculated using BLOSUM62-based TCRdist between CDR3 peptides within each V-J. Welch's t-statistics and random forest reduced several hundred V-J features to under 15, which were used in a naive Bayes classifier (R e1071). TCRdb redid the processing of the public reads, applying fastp at Q25 and MiXCR, and retained in-frame beta chains. Each record represents a unique CDR3 protein, reported with the most common genes and DNA among its rows. Clone size and V and J calls follow TCRdb, not the original study. The sample has fewer than 550,000 distinct CDR3 sequences on record, approximately 14% of them singletons. The ten largest account for 14% of the sample.

This receptor chain uses TRBV7-9 and TRBJ2-4, and TRBD2 aligns with 10 junction nucleotides. This sequence was found in a woman younger than 30 with Graves' hyperthyroidism. Specimen: blood. The CDR3 sequence is CASNQLAGTAKNIQYF. The DNA sequence is given as TGTGCCAGCAATCAACTAGCGGGGACGGCCAAAAACATTCAGTACTTC.